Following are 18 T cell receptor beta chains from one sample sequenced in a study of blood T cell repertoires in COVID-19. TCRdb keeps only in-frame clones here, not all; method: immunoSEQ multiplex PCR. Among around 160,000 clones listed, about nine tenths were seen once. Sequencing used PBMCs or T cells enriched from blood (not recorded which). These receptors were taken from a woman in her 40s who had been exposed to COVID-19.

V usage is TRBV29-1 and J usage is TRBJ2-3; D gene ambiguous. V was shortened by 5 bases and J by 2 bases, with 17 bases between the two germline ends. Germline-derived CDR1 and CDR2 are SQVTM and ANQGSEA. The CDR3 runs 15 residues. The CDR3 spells CSVIWPSDFTDTQYF. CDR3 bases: TGCAGCGTTATATGGCCTTCCGATTTCACAGATACGCAGTATTTT.

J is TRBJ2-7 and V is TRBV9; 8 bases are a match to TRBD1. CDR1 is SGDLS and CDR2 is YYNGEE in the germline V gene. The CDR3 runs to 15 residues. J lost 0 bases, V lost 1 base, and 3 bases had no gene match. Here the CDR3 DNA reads TGTGCCAGCAGCGTAACAGGGGGAGGCTCCTACGAGCAGTACTTC. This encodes CASSVTGGGSYEQYF. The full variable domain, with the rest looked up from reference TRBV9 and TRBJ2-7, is DSGVTQTPKHLITATGQRVTLRCSPRSGDLSVYWYQQSLDQGLQFLIQYYNGEERAKGNILERFSAQQFPDLHSELNLSSLELGDSALYFCASSVTGGGSYEQYFGPGTRLTVT.

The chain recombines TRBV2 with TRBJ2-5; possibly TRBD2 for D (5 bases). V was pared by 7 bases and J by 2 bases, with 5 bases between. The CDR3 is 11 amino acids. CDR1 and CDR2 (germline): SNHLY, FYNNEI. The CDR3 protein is CASKRQETQYF. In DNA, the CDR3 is TGTGCCAGCAAGCGGCAAGAGACCCAGTACTTC.

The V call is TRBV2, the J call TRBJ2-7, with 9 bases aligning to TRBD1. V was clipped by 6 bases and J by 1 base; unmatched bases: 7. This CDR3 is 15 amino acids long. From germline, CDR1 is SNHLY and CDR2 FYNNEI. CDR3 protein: CASRRGQGISYEQYF. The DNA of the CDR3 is TGTGCCAGCAGGAGAGGACAGGGGATTTCCTACGAGCAGTACTTC.

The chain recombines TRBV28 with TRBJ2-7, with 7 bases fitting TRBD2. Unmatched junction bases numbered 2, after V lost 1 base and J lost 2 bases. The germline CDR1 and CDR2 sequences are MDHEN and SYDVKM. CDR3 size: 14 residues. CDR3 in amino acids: CASSLYGRPYEQYF. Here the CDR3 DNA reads TGTGCCAGCAGTTTATACGGGAGGCCCTACGAGCAGTACTTC.

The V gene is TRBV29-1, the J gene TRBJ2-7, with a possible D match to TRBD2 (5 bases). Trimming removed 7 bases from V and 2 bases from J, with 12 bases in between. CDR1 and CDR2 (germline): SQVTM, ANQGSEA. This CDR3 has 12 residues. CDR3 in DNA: TGCAGCGGGAGGACGGCTACCTACGAGCAGTACTTC. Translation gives CSGRTATYEQYF.

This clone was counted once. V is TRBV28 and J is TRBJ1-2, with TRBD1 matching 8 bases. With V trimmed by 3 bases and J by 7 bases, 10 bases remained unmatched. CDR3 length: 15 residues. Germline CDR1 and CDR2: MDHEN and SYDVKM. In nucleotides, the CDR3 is TGTGCCAGCAGTTTGGGGCAGGGGGCGCGGGTTGGCTACACCTTC. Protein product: CASSLGQGARVGYTF.

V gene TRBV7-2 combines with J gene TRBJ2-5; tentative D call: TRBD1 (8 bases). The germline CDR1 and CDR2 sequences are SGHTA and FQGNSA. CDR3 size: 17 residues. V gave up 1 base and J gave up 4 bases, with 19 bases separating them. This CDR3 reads CASSLDRSHRGGETQYF. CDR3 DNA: TGTGCCAGCAGCTTAGATCGGTCGCACAGGGGGGGAGAGACCCAGTACTTC.

The CDR3 bases are TGTGCCAGCAGCCAAGTTGGTAGCGGGAGGGCGGGGTACAATGAGCAGTTCTTC. Its protein product is CASSQVGSGRAGYNEQFF. The chain couples TRBV14 to TRBJ2-1; 11 nucleotides match TRBD2. The CDR3 extends over 18 amino acids. CDR1 and CDR2 from the germline V gene are SGHDN and FVKESK. Trimming at V came to 1 base and at J to 4 bases, leaving 9 bases not matched to a gene.

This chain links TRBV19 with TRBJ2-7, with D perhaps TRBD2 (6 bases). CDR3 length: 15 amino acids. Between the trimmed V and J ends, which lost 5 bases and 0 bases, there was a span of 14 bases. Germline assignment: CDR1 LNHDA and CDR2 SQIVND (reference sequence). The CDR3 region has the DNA TGTGCCAGTAGTCCCGGGGGTCCTACCTCCTACGAGCAGTACTTC. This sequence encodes CASSPGGPTSYEQYF.

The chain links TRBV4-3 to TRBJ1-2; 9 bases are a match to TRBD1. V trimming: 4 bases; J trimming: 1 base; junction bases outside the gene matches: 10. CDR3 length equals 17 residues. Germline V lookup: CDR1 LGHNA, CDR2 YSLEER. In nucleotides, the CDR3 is TGCGCCAGCAGCCTAGACCTCGGGACAGGGTTTAACTATGGCTACACCTTC. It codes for CASSLDLGTGFNYGYTF.

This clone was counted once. For the CDR3, the DNA is TGTGCCAGCAGTGCCTATGACAGGGGGGAAGTCACAGATACGCAGTATTTT. It is translated as CASSAYDRGEVTDTQYF. This rearrangement joins TRBV27 to TRBJ2-3; TRBD1 aligns across 9 bases. The germline gives CDR1 MNHEY, CDR2 SMNVEV (reference sequence). J gave up 2 bases and V 5 bases, and 11 bases lay outside the gene matches. This CDR3 comprises 17 residues.

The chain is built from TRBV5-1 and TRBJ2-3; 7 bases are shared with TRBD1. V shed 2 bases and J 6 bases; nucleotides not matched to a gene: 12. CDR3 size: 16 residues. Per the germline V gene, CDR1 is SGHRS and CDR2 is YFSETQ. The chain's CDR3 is CASSFDREPSRDTQYF. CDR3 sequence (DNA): TGCGCCAGCAGCTTCGACAGGGAGCCTTCGAGGGATACGCAGTATTTT. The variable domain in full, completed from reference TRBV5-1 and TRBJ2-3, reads KAGVTQTPRYLIKTRGQQVTLSCSPISGHRSVSWYQQTPGQGLQFLFEYFSETQRNKGNFPGRFSGRQFSNSRSEMNVSTLELGDSALYLCASSFDREPSRDTQYFGPGTRLTVL.

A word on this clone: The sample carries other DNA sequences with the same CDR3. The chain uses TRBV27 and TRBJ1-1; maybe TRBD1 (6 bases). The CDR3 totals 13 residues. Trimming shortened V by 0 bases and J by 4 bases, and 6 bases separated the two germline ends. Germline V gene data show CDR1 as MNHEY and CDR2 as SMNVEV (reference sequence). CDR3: CASSLSGGTEAFF. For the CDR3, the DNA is TGTGCCAGCAGTTTATCAGGGGGCACTGAAGCTTTCTTT.

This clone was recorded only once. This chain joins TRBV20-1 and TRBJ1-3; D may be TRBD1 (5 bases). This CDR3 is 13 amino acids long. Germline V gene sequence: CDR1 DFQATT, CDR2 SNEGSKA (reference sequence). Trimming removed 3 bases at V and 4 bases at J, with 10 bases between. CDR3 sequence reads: CSASKGFGNTIYF. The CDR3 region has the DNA TGCAGTGCTAGTAAGGGGTTCGGAAACACCATATATTTT.

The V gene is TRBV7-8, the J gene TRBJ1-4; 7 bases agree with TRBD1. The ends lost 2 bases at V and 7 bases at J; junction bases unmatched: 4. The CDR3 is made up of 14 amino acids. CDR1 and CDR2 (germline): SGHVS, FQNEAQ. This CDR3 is CASSLNRGSEKLFF. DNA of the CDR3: TGTGCCAGCAGCTTAAACAGGGGTAGTGAAAAACTGTTTTTT.

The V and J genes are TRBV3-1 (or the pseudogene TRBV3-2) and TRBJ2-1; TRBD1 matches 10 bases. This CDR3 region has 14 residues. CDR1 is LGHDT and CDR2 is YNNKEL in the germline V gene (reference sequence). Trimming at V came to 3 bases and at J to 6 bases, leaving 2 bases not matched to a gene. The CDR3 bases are TGTGCCAGCAGCCACTGGACAGGGGGCAATGAGCAGTTCTTC. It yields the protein CASSHWTGGNEQFF.

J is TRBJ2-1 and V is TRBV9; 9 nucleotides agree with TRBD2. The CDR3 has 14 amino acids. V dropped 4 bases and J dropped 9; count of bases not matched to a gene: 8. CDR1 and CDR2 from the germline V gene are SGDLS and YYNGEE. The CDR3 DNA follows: TGTGCCAGCAGCCCCGGACTAGCGAAAGGTGAGCAGTTCTTC. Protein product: CASSPGLAKGEQFF.